The 32 T cell receptor beta chains below were found in one sample sequenced in a study of shared clonotypes between healthy human individuals. The table came from immunoSEQ multiplex PCR; TCRdb's copy has only in-frame clones and leaves some out. The sample contains about 2.4 million clones, around nine tenths of which appear only once. The specimen sequenced was naive CD4+ T cells sorted from blood. Regarding subset: CD45RA+ positively selected. The receptors originated from a young man in good health.

This chain uses TRBV10-3 with TRBJ2-7; 9 bases line up with TRBD1. The CDR3 consists of 13 residues. V was clipped by 10 bases and J by 2 bases; unmatched bases: 6. The germline gives CDR1 ENHRY, CDR2 SYGVKD. The CDR3 DNA sequence: TGTGCCAGCGGACAGGGGACAACCTACGAGCAGTACTTC. The encoded protein is CASGQGTTYEQYF.

The rearrangement uses TRBV6-5 and TRBJ2-1, with unresolved D. Germline V CDR1 and CDR2: MNHEY, SVGAGI. CDR3 size: 15 residues. Trimming removed 6 bases at V and 0 bases at J, with 12 bases between. The CDR3 here is CASSLTDGSYNEQFF. CDR3 sequence (DNA): TGTGCCAGCAGCCTAACCGACGGCTCCTACAATGAGCAGTTCTTC.

The chain recombines TRBV7-2 with TRBJ2-3, with TRBD2 matching over 7 bases. The CDR3 consists of 17 residues. Per the germline V gene, CDR1 is SGHTA and CDR2 is FQGNSA. V lost 3 bases and J lost 4; bases outside the gene matches: 13. CDR3 residues: CASSFLPREGRADTQYF. CDR3 sequence (DNA): TGTGCCAGCAGCTTCCTACCGAGGGAGGGCCGGGCAGATACGCAGTATTTT. Full variable domain (rest looked up from reference TRBV7-2 and TRBJ2-3): GAGVSQSPSNKVTEKGKDVELRCDPISGHTALYWYRQSLGQGLEFLIYFQGNSAPDKSGLPSDRFSAERTGGSVSTLTIQRTQQEDSAVYLCASSFLPREGRADTQYFGPGTRLTVL.

The genes are TRBV19 and TRBJ2-3, with 7 positions matching TRBD2. V shed 3 bases, J shed 2 bases, and the junction held 5 bases outside the gene matches. This CDR3 comprises 15 residues. CDR1 is LNHDA, CDR2 SQIVND, per germline (reference sequence). CDR3 sequence reads: CASSIGGSPTDTQYF. The CDR3 bases are TGTGCCAGTAGTATTGGCGGGAGCCCCACAGATACGCAGTATTTT.

In regard to this clone: This specimen includes other DNA sequences encoding the same CDR3. The rearrangement links TRBV5-4 to TRBJ2-3, with 11 bases lining up with TRBD2. The CDR3 is 15 residues long. Germline V gives CDR1 SGHNT, CDR2 YYREEE (reference sequence). V lost 4 bases and J lost 2; bases outside the gene matches: 3. CDR3 sequence (DNA): TGTGCCAGCAGCCTGGGACTAGCGGTCACAGATACGCAGTATTTT. Its translation is CASSLGLAVTDTQYF. Based on the CDR3 plus reference TRBV5-4 and TRBJ2-3, the full variable domain is ETGVTQSPTHLIKTRGQQVTLRCSSQSGHNTVSWYQQALGQGPQFIFQYYREEENGRGNFPPRFSGLQFPNYSSELNVNALELDDSALYLCASSLGLAVTDTQYFGPGTRLTVL.

The chain is built from TRBV5-5 and TRBJ1-2; no definite D call. This CDR3 contains 16 residues. The ends were cut back, 0 bases at V and 8 bases at J, with 20 bases in the middle. CDR1 SGHKS and CDR2 YYEKEE come from the germline V gene (reference sequence). The CDR3 coding sequence is TGTGCCAGCAGCTTGGCAGCCACGGCAGGCCCTTGGGGCTACACCTTC. As protein: CASSLAATAGPWGYTF.

The chain combines TRBV4-2 with TRBJ1-3; D is ambiguous. Germline values: CDR1 LGHNA, CDR2 YNFKEQ. V was shortened by 0 bases and J by 0 bases, with 6 bases between the two germline ends. CDR3 size: 15 residues. CDR3 nucleotides: TGTGCCAGCAGCCAAGAGACAAGCTCTGGAAACACCATATATTTT. Its protein is CASSQETSSGNTIYF.

This chain uses TRBV5-8 with TRBJ1-3, with a weak D call TRBD1 (6 bases). Between the trimmed V and J ends, which lost 5 bases and 0 bases, there was a span of 12 bases. Germline loops: CDR1 SGHTS, CDR2 YDEGEE. The CDR3 contains 15 residues. CDR3 region: CASRKDSYSGNTIYF. The CDR3 nucleotides read TGTGCCAGCAGAAAGGACAGCTACTCTGGAAACACCATATATTTT.

Notes on this clone: At one end the junction does not follow the germline gene, possibly because of a read error. Other DNA sequences in this sample translate to the same CDR3. J is TRBJ1-4 and V is TRBV30, with D hard to call. The germline V gene has CDR1 GTSNPN and CDR2 SVGIG (reference sequence). This CDR3 has 11 amino acids. CDR3 loop: CAWSVKEKLFF. CDR3 in DNA: TGTGCCTGGAGCGTTAAAGAAAAACTATTTTTT.

The chain is built from TRBV4-3 and TRBJ2-7; 10 bases are shared with TRBD2. This CDR3 is 16 amino acids long. V trimming: 0 bases; J trimming: 2 bases; junction bases outside the gene matches: 4. The germline gives CDR1 LGHNA, CDR2 YSLEER. The CDR3 nucleotides are TGCGCCAGCAGCCAAGAATTAAGCGGGAGGGCCTACGAGCAGTACTTC. Translating it yields CASSQELSGRAYEQYF.

This chain links TRBV4-1 with TRBJ2-2; D not certain. This CDR3 region has 15 residues. Per the germline V gene, CDR1 is MGHRA and CDR2 is YSYEKL. Trimming took 0 bases from V and 4 from J, leaving 9 bases between them. DNA for the CDR3: TGCGCCAGCAGCCAAGATCTCTATACCACCGGGGAGCTGTTTTTT. Protein sequence: CASSQDLYTTGELFF.

V and J are TRBV19 and TRBJ2-7; the D is unclear. V gave up 3 bases and J gave up 0 bases, with 9 bases separating them. CDR1 and CDR2 (germline): LNHDA, SQIVND (reference sequence). There are 14 residues in the CDR3. The DNA of the CDR3 is TGTGCCAGTAGTATTACATCGAACTCCTACGAGCAGTACTTC. Translation gives CASSITSNSYEQYF.

The CDR3 loop reads CAISEKWSDTQYF. In DNA, the CDR3 is TGTGCCATCAGTGAGAAATGGTCAGATACGCAGTATTTT. The gene calls are TRBV10-3 and TRBJ2-3; D uncertain. The CDR3 runs to 13 residues. The V and J ends lost 2 bases and 4 bases respectively, with 7 bases between them. The germline V gene encodes CDR1 ENHRY and CDR2 SYGVKD.

The CDR3 loop reads CASSLGVNTGELFF. CDR3 in DNA: TGCGCCAGCAGCTTGGGAGTGAACACCGGGGAGCTGTTTTTT. The chain is built from TRBV5-1 and TRBJ2-2; D is uncertain. The CDR3 is 14 residues long. The V gene's germline CDR1 is SGHRS and CDR2 YFSETQ. Deletions cut 0 bases from V and 1 base from J, with 4 bases between.

With regard to this clone: Other DNA sequences in the sample encode the same CDR3. V and J are TRBV5-1 and TRBJ2-3; a possible D gene is TRBD2 (6 bases). The CDR3 spans 15 residues. Germline loops: CDR1 SGHRS, CDR2 YFSETQ. The V gene lost 0 bases and the J gene lost 0 bases, with 8 bases spanning the gap. CDR3 loop: CASSLGGTSTDTQYF. The CDR3 nucleotides are TGCGCCAGCAGCTTGGGCGGGACTAGCACAGATACGCAGTATTTT.

This clone showed up just once. The chain carries TRBV10-2 and TRBJ1-5; D perhaps matches TRBD1 (6 bases). Germline CDR1 and CDR2: WSHSY and SAAADI. V was shortened by 4 bases and J by 3 bases, with 13 bases between the two germline ends. The CDR3 runs to 15 residues. CDR3 amino acids: CASSGPDSANQPQHF. The CDR3 nucleotides read TGCGCCAGCAGTGGCCCGGACAGTGCCAATCAGCCCCAGCATTTT.

The chain combines TRBV25-1 with TRBJ1-2, with a weak D call TRBD1 (5 bases). The CDR3 has 17 residues. The V and J ends lost 2 bases and 8 bases respectively, with 24 bases between them. Germline V gene data show CDR1 as MGHDK and CDR2 as SYGVNS. The CDR3 protein is CASSETTTGKWRVGYTF. In nucleotides, the CDR3 is TGTGCCAGCAGTGAAACGACCACAGGTAAGTGGCGGGTGGGCTACACCTTC.

CDR3 nucleotide sequence: TGCAGCGTTGAAGGGGGGCACGACGAGCAGTACTTC. This gives the protein CSVEGGHDEQYF. The chain combines TRBV29-1 with TRBJ2-7; perhaps TRBD1 as D (6 bases). V lost 1 base to trimming and J lost 5 bases, with 9 bases between them. Looked up from germline, CDR1 is SQVTM and CDR2 is ANQGSEA. The CDR3 totals 12 residues.

The rearrangement uses TRBV28 and TRBJ1-2; D is unresolved. CDR1 MDHEN and CDR2 SYDVKM come from the germline V gene. This CDR3 region has 13 residues. Trimming stripped 6 bases from V and 8 bases from J, with 16 bases between. Written as DNA, the CDR3 is TGTGCCAGCAGCCCGTCAAATCCTTTCGGCTACACCTTC. Translation gives CASSPSNPFGYTF.

This chain connects TRBV5-1 to TRBJ2-7; tentatively, D is TRBD1 (6 bases). There are 14 residues in the CDR3. Germline CDR1 SGHRS, CDR2 YFSETQ. Between the trimmed V and J ends, which lost 4 bases and 5 bases, there was a span of 16 bases. The CDR3, as DNA: TGCGCCAGCAGCCTTGGACAGCCCATAGACGAGCAGTACTTC. It yields the protein CASSLGQPIDEQYF.

This chain links TRBV27 with TRBJ1-6; D may be TRBD1 (5 bases). CDR1 MNHEY and CDR2 SMNVEV come from the germline V gene (reference sequence). The CDR3 covers 15 residues. V lost 5 bases to trimming and J lost 4 bases, with 12 bases between them. CDR3 region: CASSDQGLYNSPLHF. The CDR3 nucleotides read TGTGCCAGCAGTGATCAGGGATTATATAATTCACCCCTCCACTTT.

This clone was seen just once. J is TRBJ1-4 and V is TRBV10-3; D is unresolved. This CDR3 comprises 13 residues. Germline-derived CDR1 and CDR2 are ENHRY and SYGVKD. V was clipped by 4 bases and J by 8 bases, with 11 bases between them. The CDR3 nucleotides read TGTGCCATCAGTGTCGGGTTCGGCGAAAAACTGTTTTTT. This translates into CAISVGFGEKLFF.

The chain links TRBV27 to TRBJ1-5; perhaps TRBD1 as D (6 bases). The CDR3 covers 15 residues. In germline, CDR1 is MNHEY, CDR2 SMNVEV (reference sequence). Trimming shortened V by 4 bases and J by 7 bases, and 17 bases separated the two germline ends. CDR3: CASSSGQSLVQPQHF. DNA for the CDR3: TGTGCCAGCAGTTCCGGACAGTCCCTCGTACAGCCCCAGCATTTT.

The chain employs TRBV5-1 and TRBJ2-1; D not resolved. Trimming shortened V by 0 bases and J by 3 bases, and 10 bases separated the two germline ends. This CDR3 contains 15 residues. The germline CDR1 and CDR2 sequences are SGHRS and YFSETQ. This CDR3 is CASSLGGSNYNEQFF. The CDR3 DNA sequence: TGCGCCAGCAGCTTGGGGGGTAGCAACTACAATGAGCAGTTCTTC.

This chain uses TRBV18 with TRBJ1-1; TRBD1 matches 7 bases. This CDR3 contains 14 residues. V shed 2 bases and J 5 bases; nucleotides not matched to a gene: 5. Per germline, CDR1 KGHSH and CDR2 LQKENI. The CDR3 nucleotides read TGTGCCAGCTCACCAATGACAGGGTTAACTGAAGCTTTCTTT. As protein: CASSPMTGLTEAFF.

With respect to this clone: This specimen includes other DNA sequences encoding the same CDR3. This chain joins TRBV19 and TRBJ2-3; no reliable D call. V was pared by 3 bases and J by 2 bases, with 9 bases between. This CDR3 comprises 14 residues. CDR1 and CDR2 from the germline V gene are LNHDA and SQIVND (reference sequence). CDR3 in DNA: TGTGCCAGTAGTATTGGGCTATCCACAGATACGCAGTATTTT. This codes for CASSIGLSTDTQYF.

This chain connects TRBV5-1 to TRBJ2-3, with 8 positions matching TRBD1. J lost 2 bases, V lost 4 bases, and 6 bases had no gene match. The CDR3 extends over 15 amino acids. Looked up from germline, CDR1 is SGHRS and CDR2 is YFSETQ. The CDR3 loop reads CASSRQGAHTDTQYF. The DNA for the CDR3 is TGCGCCAGCAGCAGGCAGGGGGCCCACACAGATACGCAGTATTTT.

This chain links TRBV11-2 with TRBJ1-2, with TRBD1 as a possible D gene (6 bases). V was trimmed by 5 bases and J by 8 bases, leaving 15 bases between them. CDR3 length equals 13 residues. Per the germline V gene, CDR1 is SGHAT and CDR2 is FQNNGV. The CDR3 DNA reads as TGTGCCAGCAGCCGACAGGACGAGAACGGCTACACCTTC. Its protein product is CASSRQDENGYTF.

The CDR3 protein is CASSQTSGPTYEQYF. CDR3 DNA sequence: TGTGCCAGCAGTCAAACTAGCGGGCCGACCTACGAGCAGTACTTC. The chain employs TRBV7-2 and TRBJ2-7; 9 nucleotides agree with TRBD2. The CDR3 length is 15 residues. In germline, CDR1 is SGHTA, CDR2 FQGNSA. V shed 6 bases, J shed 2 bases, and the junction held 8 bases outside the gene matches.

This rearrangement joins TRBV11-2 to TRBJ1-3, with D uncertain. V was trimmed by 5 bases and J by 1 base, leaving 9 bases between them. Germline CDR1 is SGHAT and CDR2 is FQNNGV. CDR3 length: 14 amino acids. The CDR3 sequence: CASSRLGSGNTIYF. CDR3 DNA: TGTGCCAGCAGCCGCCTCGGTTCTGGAAACACCATATATTTT. The entire variable domain, with the rest obtained from reference TRBV11-2 and TRBJ1-3, is as follows: EAGVAQSPRYKIIEKRQSVAFWCNPISGHATLYWYQQILGQGPKLLIQFQNNGVVDDSQLPKDRFSAERLKGVDSTLKIQPAKLEDSAVYLCASSRLGSGNTIYFGEGSWLTVV.

The chain joins TRBV18 to TRBJ1-5, with D perhaps matching TRBD1 (5 bases). CDR3 length: 13 residues. V was clipped by 5 bases and J by 7 bases, with 12 bases between them. Germline CDR1 and CDR2: KGHSH and LQKENI. The CDR3 sequence is CASSRDVGQPQHF. CDR3 nucleotide sequence: TGTGCCAGCTCAAGGGACGTGGGACAGCCCCAGCATTTT.

This clone was detected only a few times. This same CDR3 is encoded by further DNA sequences in the sample. The rearrangement links TRBV7-2 to TRBJ2-5; the D is unclear. The CDR3 totals 11 residues. The V gene lost 1 base and the J gene lost 4 bases, with 1 base spanning the gap. Germline CDR1 is SGHTA and CDR2 is FQGNSA. The DNA for the CDR3 is TGTGCCAGCAGCTTAGTAGAGACCCAGTACTTC. It yields the protein CASSLVETQYF.